This passage covers 14 T cell receptor beta chains from one sample sequenced in a study of blood T cell repertoires in COVID-19. Sequencing was performed with immunoSEQ multiplex PCR; in TCRdb, only in-frame clones are kept and a portion is missing. The data hold about 32,000 clones, with just over 90% observed a single time. Input material: peripheral blood. All receptors come from a male donor with active COVID-19.

In nucleotides, the CDR3 is TGTGCCAGCAGTTACTCACTAAATCAGCCCCAGCATTTT. Residues: CASSYSLNQPQHF. The chain couples TRBV6-6 to TRBJ1-5; the D is unclear. CDR1 MNHNY and CDR2 SVGAGI come from the germline V gene (reference sequence). Trimming took 0 bases from V and 4 from J, leaving 4 bases between them. This CDR3 has 13 residues.

The chain is built from TRBV6-5 and TRBJ1-2; 7 bases line up with TRBD1. J was trimmed by 4 bases and V by 4 bases; bases with no gene match: 6. The CDR3 has 14 residues. Germline V gene sequence: CDR1 MNHEY, CDR2 SVGAGI. CDR3: CASSSLTGSYGYTF. DNA for the CDR3: TGTGCCAGCAGTTCCTTGACAGGGTCCTATGGCTACACCTTC.

As concerns this clone: The same CDR3 arises from other DNA sequences in this sample as well. The chain employs TRBV18 and TRBJ1-2; possible D gene TRBD1, 5 bases. Trimming left V 3 bases short and J 3 bases short, with 8 bases between. The CDR3 has 13 residues. CDR1 and CDR2 from the germline V gene are KGHSH and LQKENI. The chain's CDR3 is CASSPGADYGYTF. In DNA form, the CDR3 reads TGTGCCAGCTCACCTGGGGCGGACTATGGCTACACCTTC.

V and J are TRBV21-1 and TRBJ2-4; the table calls TRBD1, which could not be checked here. TRBV21-1 is a documented pseudogene. The CDR3 consists of 18 residues. CDR3 in DNA: TGTGCCAGCAGCGAACCCCGGGACAGCAAAAAAAACAAAAACATTCAGTACTTC. Protein sequence: CASSEPRDSKKNKNIQYF.

J is TRBJ1-5 and V is TRBV21-1; the table's D call of TRBD1 was not tested on the DNA. TRBV21-1 is a recognized pseudogene. This CDR3 has 14 amino acids. CDR3: CASIIGQVRQPQHF. CDR3 bases: TGTGCCAGCATCATAGGACAGGTACGGCAGCCCCAGCATTTT.

The rearrangement links TRBV7-2 to TRBJ2-3; the match to TRBD2 covers 13 bases. Trimming took 5 bases from V and 4 from J; bases not matched to a gene: 9. CDR3 length: 17 residues. Looked up from germline, CDR1 is SGHTA and CDR2 is FQGNSA. The CDR3, as DNA: TGTGCCAGCAGCGTAACGCCCGGGACTAGCGGGGCAGATACGCAGTATTTT. Its translation is CASSVTPGTSGADTQYF.

This sequence joins TRBV2 and TRBJ1-5; D uncertain. V dropped 7 bases and J dropped 5 bases, with 12 bases sitting between them. CDR3 length: 13 amino acids. The germline V gene has CDR1 SNHLY and CDR2 FYNNEI. The CDR3 protein is CASTFQLYQPQHF. DNA for the CDR3: TGTGCCAGCACCTTCCAACTATATCAGCCCCAGCATTTT.

J is TRBJ2-1 and V is TRBV6-5; D possibly corresponds to TRBD1 (6 bases). Looked up from germline, CDR1 is MNHEY and CDR2 is SVGAGI. With 2 bases removed from V and 8 bases from J, the gap between germline ends came to 16 bases. The CDR3 has 15 amino acids. CDR3 residues: CASSYRVDRSYEQFF. CDR3 bases: TGTGCCAGCAGTTACCGCGTCGACAGGTCCTATGAGCAGTTCTTC.

This chain joins TRBV18 and TRBJ1-4; no definite D call. Trimming took off 4 bases at V and 7 bases at J, with 13 bases between the two ends. This CDR3 is built from 14 residues. The germline gives CDR1 KGHSH, CDR2 LQKENI. The CDR3 is CASSRGPPGEKLFF. The CDR3 DNA follows: TGTGCCAGCTCACGAGGCCCGCCGGGTGAAAAACTGTTTTTT.

The J gene is TRBJ1-4, the V gene TRBV11-1, with 10 bases matching TRBD1. Germline V gene sequence: CDR1 SGHAT, CDR2 FQDESV (reference sequence). The V gene end was trimmed by 5 bases and the J gene end by 7 bases; junction bases not matched to a gene: 1. This CDR3 region has 13 residues. CDR3 nucleotide sequence: TGTGCCAGCAGCCGGGACAGGGGTGAAAAACTGTTTTTT. It yields the protein CASSRDRGEKLFF. The full variable domain, in which reference TRBV11-1 and TRBJ1-4 provide the parts outside the CDR3, is EAEVAQSPRYKITEKSQAVAFWCDPISGHATLYWYRQILGQGPELLVQFQDESVVDDSQLPKDRFSAERLKGVDSTLKIQPAELGDSAMYLCASSRDRGEKLFFGSGTQLSVL.

J is TRBJ2-3 and V is TRBV9; tentative D call: TRBD1 (5 bases). The CDR3 consists of 15 residues. The ends were cut back, 3 bases at V and 2 bases at J, with 13 bases in the middle. Looked up from germline, CDR1 is SGDLS and CDR2 is YYNGEE. The CDR3 sequence is CASSEQGVATDTQYF. CDR3 in DNA: TGTGCCAGCAGCGAGCAGGGTGTTGCCACAGATACGCAGTATTTT. Supplemented by reference TRBV9 and TRBJ2-3, the full variable domain reads DSGVTQTPKHLITATGQRVTLRCSPRSGDLSVYWYQQSLDQGLQFLIQYYNGEERAKGNILERFSAQQFPDLHSELNLSSLELGDSALYFCASSEQGVATDTQYFGPGTRLTVL.

This chain uses TRBV27 with TRBJ1-6; D not resolved. V was cut by 2 bases and J by 8 bases, with 13 bases left in between. Germline values: CDR1 MNHEY, CDR2 SMNVEV (reference sequence). The CDR3 is made up of 15 amino acids. CDR3 nucleotide sequence: TGTGCCAGCAGTTTAAAGGTTAGACGGGATTCACCCCTCCACTTT. Translated, it gives CASSLKVRRDSPLHF.

This clone was seen a single time. J is TRBJ1-3 and V is TRBV6-1; D might be TRBD1 (6 bases). The CDR3 runs 18 residues. Trimming cost V 4 bases and J 4 bases, with 23 bases left between them. Germline V lookup: CDR1 MNHNS, CDR2 SASEGT. CDR3 nucleotide sequence: TGTGCCAGCAGTGCACGGCTACCTACACAGGGATCCGGAAACACCATATATTTT. Translating gives CASSARLPTQGSGNTIYF.

The chain recombines TRBV15 with TRBJ2-3; tentative D call: TRBD2 (5 bases). Germline V gene sequence: CDR1 LNHNV, CDR2 YYDKDF (reference sequence). The CDR3 contains 16 residues. Trimming took off 0 bases at V and 2 bases at J, with 12 bases between the two ends. The CDR3 bases are TGTGCCACCAGCAGAGATCTCGGCGGGTACACAGATACGCAGTATTTT. Its protein product is CATSRDLGGYTDTQYF.